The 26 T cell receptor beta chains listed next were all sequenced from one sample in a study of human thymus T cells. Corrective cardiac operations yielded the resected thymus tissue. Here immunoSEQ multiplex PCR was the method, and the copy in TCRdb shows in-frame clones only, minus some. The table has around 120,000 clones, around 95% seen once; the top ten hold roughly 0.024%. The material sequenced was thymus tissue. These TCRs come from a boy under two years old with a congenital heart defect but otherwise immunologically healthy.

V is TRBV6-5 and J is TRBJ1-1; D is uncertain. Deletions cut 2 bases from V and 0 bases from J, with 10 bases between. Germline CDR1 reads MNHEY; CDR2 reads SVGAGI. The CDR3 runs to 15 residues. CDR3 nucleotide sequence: TGTGCCAGCAGTTACAGGGAAGGGATGAACACTGAAGCTTTCTTT. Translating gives CASSYREGMNTEAFF.

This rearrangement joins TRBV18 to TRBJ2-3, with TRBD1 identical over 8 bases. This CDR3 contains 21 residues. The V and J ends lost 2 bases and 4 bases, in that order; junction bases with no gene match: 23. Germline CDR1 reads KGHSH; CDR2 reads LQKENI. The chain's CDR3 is CASSPIPTGGWERQLPDTQYF. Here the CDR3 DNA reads TGTGCCAGCTCACCAATCCCCACAGGGGGTTGGGAAAGACAATTGCCAGATACGCAGTATTTT.

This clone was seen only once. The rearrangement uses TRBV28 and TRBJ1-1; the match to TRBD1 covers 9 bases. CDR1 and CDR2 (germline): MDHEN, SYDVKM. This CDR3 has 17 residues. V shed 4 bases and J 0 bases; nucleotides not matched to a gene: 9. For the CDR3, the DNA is TGTGCCAGCAGTTCCGGGACAGGGAGGGGGTTGAACACTGAAGCTTTCTTT. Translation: CASSSGTGRGLNTEAFF.

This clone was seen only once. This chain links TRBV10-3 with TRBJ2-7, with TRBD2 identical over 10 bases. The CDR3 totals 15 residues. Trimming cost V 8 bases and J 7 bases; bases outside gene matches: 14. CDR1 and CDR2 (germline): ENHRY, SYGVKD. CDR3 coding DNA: TGTGCCATCTCCCCGGGACTAGCGTCGTTCTGGGAGCAGTACTTC. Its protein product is CAISPGLASFWEQYF.

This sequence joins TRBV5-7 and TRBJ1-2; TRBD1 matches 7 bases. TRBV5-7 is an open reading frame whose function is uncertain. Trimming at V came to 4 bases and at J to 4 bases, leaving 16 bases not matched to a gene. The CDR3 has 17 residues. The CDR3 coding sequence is TGTGCCAGCAGCCAAGAGACTAGACAGGGAGATACCTATGGCTACACCTTC. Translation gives CASSQETRQGDTYGYTF.

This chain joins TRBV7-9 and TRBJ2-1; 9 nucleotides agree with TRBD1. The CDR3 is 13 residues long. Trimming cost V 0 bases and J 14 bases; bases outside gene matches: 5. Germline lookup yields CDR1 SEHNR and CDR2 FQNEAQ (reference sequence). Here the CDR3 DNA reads TGTGCCAGCAGCTTAGCGGCCGGGACAGGGAAGTTCTTC. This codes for CASSLAAGTGKFF.

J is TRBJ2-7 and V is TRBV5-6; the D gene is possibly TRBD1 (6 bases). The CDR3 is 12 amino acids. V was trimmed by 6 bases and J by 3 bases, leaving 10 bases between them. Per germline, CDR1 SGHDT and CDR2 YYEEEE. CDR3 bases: TGTGCCAGCATGGGGGCAGGCTACGAGCAGTACTTC. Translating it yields CASMGAGYEQYF.

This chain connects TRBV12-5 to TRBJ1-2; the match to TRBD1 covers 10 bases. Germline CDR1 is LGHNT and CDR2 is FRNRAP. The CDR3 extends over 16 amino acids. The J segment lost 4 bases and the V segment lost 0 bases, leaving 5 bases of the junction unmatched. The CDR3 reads CASGLVLRDRGYGYTF. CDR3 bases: TGTGCTAGTGGTTTGGTACTCAGGGACAGGGGCTATGGCTACACCTTC. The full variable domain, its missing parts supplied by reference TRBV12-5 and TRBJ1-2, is DARVTQTPRHKVTEMGQEVTMRCQPILGHNTVFWYRQTMMQGLELLAYFRNRAPLDDSGMPKDRFSAEMPDATLATLKIQPSEPRDSAVYFCASGLVLRDRGYGYTFGSGTRLTVV.

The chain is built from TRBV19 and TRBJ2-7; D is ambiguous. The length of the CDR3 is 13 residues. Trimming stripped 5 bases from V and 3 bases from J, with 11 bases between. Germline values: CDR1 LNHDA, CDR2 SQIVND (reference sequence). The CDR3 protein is CASSRLKGYEQYF. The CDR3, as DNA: TGTGCCAGTAGTCGATTAAAGGGCTACGAGCAGTACTTC. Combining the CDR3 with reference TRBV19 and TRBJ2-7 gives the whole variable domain DGGITQSPKYLFRKEGQNVTLSCEQNLNHDAMYWYRQDPGQGLRLIYYSQIVNDFQKGDIAEGYSVSREKKESFPLTVTSAQKNPTAFYLCASSRLKGYEQYFGPGTRLTVT.

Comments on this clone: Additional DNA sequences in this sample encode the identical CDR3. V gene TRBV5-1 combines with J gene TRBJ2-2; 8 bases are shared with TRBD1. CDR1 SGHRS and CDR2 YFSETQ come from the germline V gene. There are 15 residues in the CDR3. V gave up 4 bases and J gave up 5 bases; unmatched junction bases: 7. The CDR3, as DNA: TGCGCCAGCAGCCCCGGACAGGGTGGAACCGGGGAGCTGTTTTTT. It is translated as CASSPGQGGTGELFF.

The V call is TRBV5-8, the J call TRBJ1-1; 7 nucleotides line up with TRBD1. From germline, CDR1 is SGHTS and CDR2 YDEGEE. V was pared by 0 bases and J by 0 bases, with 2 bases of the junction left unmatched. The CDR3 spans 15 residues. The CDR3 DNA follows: TGTGCCAGCAGCTTGGGGGACAGCATGAACACTGAAGCTTTCTTT. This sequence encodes CASSLGDSMNTEAFF. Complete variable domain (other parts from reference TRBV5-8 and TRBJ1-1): EAGVTQSPTHLIKTRGQQATLRCSPISGHTSVYWYQQALGLGLQFLLWYDEGEERNRGNFPPRFSGRQFPNYSSELNVNALELEDSALYLCASSLGDSMNTEAFFGQGTRLTVV.

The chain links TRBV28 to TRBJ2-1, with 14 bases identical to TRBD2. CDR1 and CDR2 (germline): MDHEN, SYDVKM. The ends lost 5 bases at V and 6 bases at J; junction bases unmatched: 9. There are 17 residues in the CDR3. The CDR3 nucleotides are TGTGCCAGCAGTCCAAGACTAGCGGGGGGGCCTCGCAATGAGCAGTTCTTC. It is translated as CASSPRLAGGPRNEQFF.

CDR3 bases: TGTGCCAGCAGCCGCGGGACATTCCACTATGGCTACACCTTC. Translating gives CASSRGTFHYGYTF. J is TRBJ1-2 and V is TRBV14; D is perhaps TRBD1 (6 bases). This CDR3 region has 14 residues. Germline CDR1 and CDR2: SGHDN and FVKESK. V was trimmed by 4 bases and J by 3 bases, leaving 12 bases between them. The whole variable domain, filled in from reference TRBV14 and TRBJ1-2, reads EAGVTQFPSHSVIEKGQTVTLRCDPISGHDNLYWYRRVMGKEIKFLLHFVKESKQDESGMPNNRFLAERTGGTYSTLKVQPAELEDSGVYFCASSRGTFHYGYTFGSGTRLTVV.

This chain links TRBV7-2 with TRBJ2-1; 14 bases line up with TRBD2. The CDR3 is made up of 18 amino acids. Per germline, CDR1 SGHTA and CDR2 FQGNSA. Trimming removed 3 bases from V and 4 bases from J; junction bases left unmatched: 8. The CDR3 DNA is TGTGCCAGCAGCTTGGTCCCGGGACTAGCGGGGGAGTACAATGAGCAGTTCTTC. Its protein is CASSLVPGLAGEYNEQFF.

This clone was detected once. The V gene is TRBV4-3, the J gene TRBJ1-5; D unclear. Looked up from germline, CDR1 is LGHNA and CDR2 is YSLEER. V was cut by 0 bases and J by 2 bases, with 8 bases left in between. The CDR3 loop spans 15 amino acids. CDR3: CASSQDMEGNQPQHF. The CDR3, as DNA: TGCGCCAGCAGCCAAGATATGGAAGGCAATCAGCCCCAGCATTTT.

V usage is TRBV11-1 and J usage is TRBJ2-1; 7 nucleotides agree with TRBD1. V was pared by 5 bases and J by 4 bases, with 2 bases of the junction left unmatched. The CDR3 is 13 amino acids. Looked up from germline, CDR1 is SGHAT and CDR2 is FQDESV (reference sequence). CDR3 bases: TGTGCCAGCAGCCCGACAGGGTACAATGAGCAGTTCTTC. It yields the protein CASSPTGYNEQFF.

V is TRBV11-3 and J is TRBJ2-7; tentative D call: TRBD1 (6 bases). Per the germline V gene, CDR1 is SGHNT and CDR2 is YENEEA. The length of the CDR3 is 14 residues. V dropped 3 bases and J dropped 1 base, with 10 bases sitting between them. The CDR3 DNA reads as TGTGCCAGCAGCTTCAGGGGTCAATCCTACGAGCAGTACTTC. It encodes CASSFRGQSYEQYF.

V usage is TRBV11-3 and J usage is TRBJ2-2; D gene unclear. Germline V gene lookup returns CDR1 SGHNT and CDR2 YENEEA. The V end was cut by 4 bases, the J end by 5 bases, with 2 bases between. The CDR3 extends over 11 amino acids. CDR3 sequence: CASSSTGELFF. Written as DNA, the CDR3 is TGTGCCAGCAGCTCAACCGGGGAGCTGTTTTTT.

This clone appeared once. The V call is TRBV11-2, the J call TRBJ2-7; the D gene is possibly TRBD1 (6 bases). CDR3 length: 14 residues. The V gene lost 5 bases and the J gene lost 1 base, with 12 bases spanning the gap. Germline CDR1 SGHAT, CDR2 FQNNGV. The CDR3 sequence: CASSAQTGSYEQYF. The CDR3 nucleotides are TGTGCCAGCAGCGCCCAGACAGGATCCTACGAGCAGTACTTC.

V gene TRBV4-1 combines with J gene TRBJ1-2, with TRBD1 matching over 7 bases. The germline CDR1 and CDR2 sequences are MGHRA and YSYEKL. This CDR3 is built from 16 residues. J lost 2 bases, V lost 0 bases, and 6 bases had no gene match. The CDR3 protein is CASSQERGGQNYGYTF. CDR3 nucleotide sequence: TGCGCCAGCAGCCAAGAGAGGGGGGGACAGAACTATGGCTACACCTTC.

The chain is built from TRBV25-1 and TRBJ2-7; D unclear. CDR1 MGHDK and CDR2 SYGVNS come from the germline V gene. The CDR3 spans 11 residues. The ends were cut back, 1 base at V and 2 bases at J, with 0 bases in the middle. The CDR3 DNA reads TGTGCCAGCAGTGAATCCTACGAGCAGTACTTC. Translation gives CASSESYEQYF.

The CDR3 nucleotides are TGTGCCTGGAGTCCCAACAGGGGAGGCTATAATTCACCCCTCCACTTT. Translating gives CAWSPNRGGYNSPLHF. The gene calls are TRBV30 and TRBJ1-6, with 7 bases aligning to TRBD1. The CDR3 runs to 16 residues. Losses at the gene ends were 2 bases for V and 3 bases for J; bases not matched to a gene: 7. Germline V gene data show CDR1 as GTSNPN and CDR2 as SVGIG (reference sequence).

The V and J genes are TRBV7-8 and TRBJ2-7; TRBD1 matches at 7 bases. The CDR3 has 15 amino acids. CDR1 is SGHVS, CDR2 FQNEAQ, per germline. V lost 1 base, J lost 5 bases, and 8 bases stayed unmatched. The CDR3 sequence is CASSLVRGLRDEQYF. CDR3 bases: TGTGCCAGCAGCTTAGTGAGGGGGCTTAGGGACGAGCAGTACTTC.

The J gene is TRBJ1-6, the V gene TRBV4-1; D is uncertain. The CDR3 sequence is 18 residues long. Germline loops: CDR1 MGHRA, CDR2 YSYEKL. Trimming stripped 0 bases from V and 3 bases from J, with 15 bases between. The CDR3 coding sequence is TGCGCCAGCAGCCAAGAATTGCCACTCCCTTACTATAATTCACCCCTCCACTTT. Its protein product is CASSQELPLPYYNSPLHF.

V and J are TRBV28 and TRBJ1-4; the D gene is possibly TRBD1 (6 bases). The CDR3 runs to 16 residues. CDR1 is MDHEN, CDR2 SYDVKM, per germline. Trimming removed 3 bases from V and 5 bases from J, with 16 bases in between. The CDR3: CASSLQGQGFNEKLFF. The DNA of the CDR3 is TGTGCCAGCAGTTTGCAGGGGCAAGGGTTCAATGAAAAACTGTTTTTT. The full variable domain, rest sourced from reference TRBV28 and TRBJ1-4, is DVKVTQSSRYLVKRTGEKVFLECVQDMDHENMFWYRQDPGLGLRLIYFSYDVKMKEKGDIPEGYSVSREKKERFSLILESASTNQTSMYLCASSLQGQGFNEKLFFGSGTQLSVL.

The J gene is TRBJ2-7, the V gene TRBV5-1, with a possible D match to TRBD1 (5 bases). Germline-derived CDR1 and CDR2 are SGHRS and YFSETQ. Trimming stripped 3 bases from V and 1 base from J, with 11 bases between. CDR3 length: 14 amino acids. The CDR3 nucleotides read TGCGCCAGCAGCTCCAGGGTTTTTTCCTACGAGCAGTACTTC. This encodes CASSSRVFSYEQYF.